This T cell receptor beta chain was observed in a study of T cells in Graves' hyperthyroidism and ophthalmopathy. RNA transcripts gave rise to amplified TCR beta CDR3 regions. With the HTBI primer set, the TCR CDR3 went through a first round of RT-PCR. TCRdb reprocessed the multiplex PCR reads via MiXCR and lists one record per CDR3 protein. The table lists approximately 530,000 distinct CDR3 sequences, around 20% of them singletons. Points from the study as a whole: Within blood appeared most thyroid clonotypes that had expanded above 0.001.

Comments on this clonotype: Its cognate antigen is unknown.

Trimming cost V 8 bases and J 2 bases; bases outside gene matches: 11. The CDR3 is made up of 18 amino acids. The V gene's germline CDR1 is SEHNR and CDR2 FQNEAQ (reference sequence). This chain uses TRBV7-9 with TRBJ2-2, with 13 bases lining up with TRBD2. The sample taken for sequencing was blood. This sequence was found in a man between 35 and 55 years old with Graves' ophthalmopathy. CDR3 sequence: CASRPSTSGGRNTGELFF. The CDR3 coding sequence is TGTGCCAGCCGCCCTTCGACTAGCGGGGGGCGAAACACCGGGGAGCTGTTTTTT. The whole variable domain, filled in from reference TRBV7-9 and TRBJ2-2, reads DTGVSQNPRHKITKRGQNVTFRCDPISEHNRLYWYRQTLGQGPEFLTYFQNEAQLEKSRLLSDRFSAERPKGSFSTLEIQRTEQGDSAMYLCASRPSTSGGRNTGELFFGEGSRLTVL.